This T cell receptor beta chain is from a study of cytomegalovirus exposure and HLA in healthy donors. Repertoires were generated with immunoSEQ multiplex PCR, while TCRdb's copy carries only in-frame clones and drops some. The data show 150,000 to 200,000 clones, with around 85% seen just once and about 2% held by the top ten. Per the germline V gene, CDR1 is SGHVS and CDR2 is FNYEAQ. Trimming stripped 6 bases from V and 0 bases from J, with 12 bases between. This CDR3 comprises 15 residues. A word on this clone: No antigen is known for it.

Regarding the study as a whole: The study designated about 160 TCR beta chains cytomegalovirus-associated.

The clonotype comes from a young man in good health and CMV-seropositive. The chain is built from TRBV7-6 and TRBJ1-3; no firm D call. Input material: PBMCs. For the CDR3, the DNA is TGTGCCAGCAGTTCCCCCCTGAGCTCTGGAAACACCATATATTTT. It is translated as CASSSPLSSGNTIYF.